These T cell receptor beta chains were read from a single sample in a study of cytotoxic CD8 clonotypes in ibrutinib-treated CLL. Assay: immunoSEQ multiplex PCR; the TCRdb copy retains only in-frame clones and omits some. The table shows a few hundred thousand clones, with roughly 70% occurring only once. The specimen was PBMCs, collected after 24 months of ibrutinib treatment. Receptor source: a human donor with chronic lymphocytic leukemia. CDR3s include the opening cysteine and the closing phenylalanine or tryptophan. D genes are given only for firm matches. Some rows have no size entry. The others give once, few or many, or a class for an expanded clone.

TGCGCCAGCAGCCAAACTGTCAGCGGTGGTAATGAGCAGTTCTTC	CASSQTVSGGNEQFF	-	-	TRBV4-1	TRBJ2-1
TGTGCCAGCAGCTCCGAAGCCCTTAGAGGAAGCTCCTACAATGAGCAGTTCTTC	CASSSEALRGSSYNEQFF	-	-	TRBV11-2	TRBJ2-1
TGTGCCAGCAGCTTAAGAACGGTCCTTCTCTCTGGAAACACCATATATTTT	CASSLRTVLLSGNTIYF	-	-	TRBV11-2	TRBJ1-3
TGTGCCAGCAGTGTACAGAGCTCCTACAATGAGCAGTTCTTC	CASSVQSSYNEQFF	few	-	TRBV2	TRBJ2-1
TGTGCCAGCGGGAGGGGAATGACTGAAGCTTTCTTT	CASGRGMTEAFF	few	-	TRBV27	TRBJ1-1
TGTGCCAGTAGTACCCAAGGGACAGACTATAGCAATCAGCCCCAGCATTTT	CASSTQGTDYSNQPQHF	few	TRBD1	TRBV19	TRBJ1-5
TGCGCCAGCAGCCAAGTGGCAGGGGCTAGCTATGGCTACACCTTC	CASSQVAGASYGYTF	-	-	TRBV4-3	TRBJ1-2
TGTGCCAGCAGTACCTACCCCGGGACGGGGGGCGGCTACACCTTC	CASSTYPGTGGGYTF	-	-	TRBV28	TRBJ1-2
TGTGCCAGCAGGTTAACGGGGGCTAATGAAAAACTGTTTTTT	CASRLTGANEKLFF	-	-	TRBV11-2	TRBJ1-4
TGTGCCAGCAGTTACTCTAGGACAACGAGCGGTGGCTACACCTTC	CASSYSRTTSGGYTF	few	-	TRBV6-5	TRBJ1-2
TGTGCCAGTAGTATCGGTCTCACTGGGTCCTACGAGCAGTACTTC	CASSIGLTGSYEQYF	once	-	TRBV19	TRBJ2-7
TGTGCCAGCAGCCATCTGATGACACAGGGGCATGAGCAGTTCTTC	CASSHLMTQGHEQFF	few	TRBD1	TRBV14	TRBJ2-1
TGTGCCAGCAGTGTGGGGTGGAGCACAGATACGCAGTATTTT	CASSVGWSTDTQYF	-	-	TRBV27	TRBJ2-3
TGTGCCAGCAGTCCCCGACTCGGGGCAACTAATGAAAAACTGTTTTTT	CASSPRLGATNEKLFF	once	-	TRBV27	TRBJ1-4